This T cell receptor beta chain is drawn from a study of blood T cell repertoires in COVID-19. Study background: The United States, Italy and Spain were the sources of the acute and convalescent COVID-19 samples.

Profiled with immunoSEQ multiplex PCR; TCRdb holds only in-frame clones, not every one. The top ten clones hold approximately 15% of a sample with 35,000 to 45,000 clones, approximately 86% of them seen once. The CDR3 contains 14 residues. V was clipped by 4 bases and J by 3 bases; unmatched bases: 5. CDR1 is SQVTM and CDR2 is ANQGSEA in the germline V gene. The V and J genes are TRBV29-1 and TRBJ2-3, with 9 bases matching TRBD1. The sample consisted of peripheral blood. This clonotype was obtained from a human donor in a cohort sampled during active COVID-19. The CDR3 spells CSVGLTGGTDTQYF. CDR3 DNA sequence: TGCAGCGTTGGGTTGACAGGGGGGACAGATACGCAGTATTTT.